This T cell receptor beta chain was found in a study of cytomegalovirus exposure and HLA in healthy donors. Use of 60 Vbeta and 13 Jbeta primers characterized the PCR. Assay used: immunoSEQ multiplex PCR; TCRdb lists only in-frame clones, some missing. The sample holds 45,000 to 60,000 clones. Study results and caveats: As a later analysis showed, a missense DCLRE1C variant was linked to trimming of TCR beta V- and J-genes.

A note on this clone: Its antigen is unidentified.

Germline values: CDR1 MNHEY, CDR2 SVGAGI. Trimming stripped 6 bases from V and 6 bases from J, with 14 bases between. This CDR3 contains 13 residues. This rearrangement joins TRBV6-5 to TRBJ1-2, with D perhaps matching TRBD1 (5 bases). This clonotype was obtained from a woman aged 40 to 50 in good health and CMV-seronegative. The sequencing sample was made of PBMCs. The CDR3 DNA sequence: TGTGCCAGCAGCGGCGCGGGGGATCATGGCTACACCTTC. Protein sequence: CASSGAGDHGYTF.